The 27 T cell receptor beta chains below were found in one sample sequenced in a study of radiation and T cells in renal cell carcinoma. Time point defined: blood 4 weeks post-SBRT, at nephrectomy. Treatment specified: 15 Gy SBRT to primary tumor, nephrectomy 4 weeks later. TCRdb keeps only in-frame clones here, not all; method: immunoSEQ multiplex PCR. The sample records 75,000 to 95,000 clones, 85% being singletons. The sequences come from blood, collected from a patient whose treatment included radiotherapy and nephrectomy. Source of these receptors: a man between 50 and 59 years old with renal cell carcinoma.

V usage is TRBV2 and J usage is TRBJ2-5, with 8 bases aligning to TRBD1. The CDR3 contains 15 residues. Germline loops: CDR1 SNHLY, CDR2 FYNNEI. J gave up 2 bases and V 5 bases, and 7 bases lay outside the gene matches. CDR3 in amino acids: CASSRQGSGQETQYF. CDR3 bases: TGTGCCAGCAGTAGACAGGGGTCAGGGCAAGAGACCCAGTACTTC.

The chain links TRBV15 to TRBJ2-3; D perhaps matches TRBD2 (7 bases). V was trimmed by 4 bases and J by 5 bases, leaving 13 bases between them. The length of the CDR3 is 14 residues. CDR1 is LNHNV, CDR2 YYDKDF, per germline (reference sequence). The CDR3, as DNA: TGTGCCACCAGCAACGGGGGGCCGGAAGATACGCAGTATTTT. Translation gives CATSNGGPEDTQYF.

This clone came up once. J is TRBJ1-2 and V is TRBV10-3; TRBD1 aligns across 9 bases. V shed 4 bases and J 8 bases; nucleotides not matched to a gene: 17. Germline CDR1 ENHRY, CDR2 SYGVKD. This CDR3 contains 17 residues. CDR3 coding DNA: TGTGCCATCAGTGCGGTAGAGGGGACAGGGCCTATGCGGGGCTACACCTTC. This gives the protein CAISAVEGTGPMRGYTF.

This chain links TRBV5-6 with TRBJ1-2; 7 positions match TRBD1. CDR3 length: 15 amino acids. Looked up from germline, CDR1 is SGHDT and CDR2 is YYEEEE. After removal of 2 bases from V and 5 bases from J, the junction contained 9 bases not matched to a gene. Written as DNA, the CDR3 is TGTGCCAGCAGCTTTCCCCCGACAGGGCATTATGGCTACACCTTC. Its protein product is CASSFPPTGHYGYTF.

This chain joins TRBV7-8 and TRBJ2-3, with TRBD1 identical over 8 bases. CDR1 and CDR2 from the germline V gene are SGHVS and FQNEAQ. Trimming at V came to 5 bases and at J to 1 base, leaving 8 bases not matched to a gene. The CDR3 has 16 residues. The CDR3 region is CASSPSPGGGTDTQYF. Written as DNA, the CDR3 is TGTGCCAGCAGCCCGAGCCCAGGGGGCGGCACAGATACGCAGTATTTT.

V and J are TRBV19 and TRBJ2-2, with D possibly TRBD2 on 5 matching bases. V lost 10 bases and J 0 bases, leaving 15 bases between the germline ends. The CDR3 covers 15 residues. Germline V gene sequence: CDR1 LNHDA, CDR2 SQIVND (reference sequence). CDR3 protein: CATRGAETNTGELFF. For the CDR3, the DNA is TGTGCCACCCGGGGAGCCGAGACGAACACCGGGGAGCTGTTTTTT.

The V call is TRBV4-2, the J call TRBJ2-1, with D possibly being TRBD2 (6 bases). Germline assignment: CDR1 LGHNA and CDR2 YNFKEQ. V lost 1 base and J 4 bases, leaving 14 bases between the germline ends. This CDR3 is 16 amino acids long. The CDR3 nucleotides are TGTGCCAGCAGCCAAGCCTCCGGGACTGCATACAATGAGCAGTTCTTC. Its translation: CASSQASGTAYNEQFF.

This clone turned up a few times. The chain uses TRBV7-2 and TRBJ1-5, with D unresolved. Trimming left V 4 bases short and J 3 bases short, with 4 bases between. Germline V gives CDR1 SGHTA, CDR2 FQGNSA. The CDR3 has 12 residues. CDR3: CASSSYNQPQHF. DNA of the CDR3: TGTGCCAGCAGCTCCTACAATCAGCCCCAGCATTTT.

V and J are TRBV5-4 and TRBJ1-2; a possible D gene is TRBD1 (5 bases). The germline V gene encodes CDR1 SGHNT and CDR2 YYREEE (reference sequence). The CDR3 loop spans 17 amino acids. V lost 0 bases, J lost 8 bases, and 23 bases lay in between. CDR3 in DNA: TGTGCCAGCAGCTTGGTAGGGTTGAGTGCCGGGGGTGACGGCTACACCTTC. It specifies CASSLVGLSAGGDGYTF. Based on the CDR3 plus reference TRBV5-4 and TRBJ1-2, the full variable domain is ETGVTQSPTHLIKTRGQQVTLRCSSQSGHNTVSWYQQALGQGPQFIFQYYREEENGRGNFPPRFSGLQFPNYSSELNVNALELDDSALYLCASSLVGLSAGGDGYTFGSGTRLTVV.

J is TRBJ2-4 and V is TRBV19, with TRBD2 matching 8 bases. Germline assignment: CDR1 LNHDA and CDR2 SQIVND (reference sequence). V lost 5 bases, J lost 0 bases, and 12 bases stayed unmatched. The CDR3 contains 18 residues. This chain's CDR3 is CASSLAGRAALAKNIQYF. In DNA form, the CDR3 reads TGTGCCAGTAGTCTAGCCGGGAGGGCCGCCCTAGCCAAAAACATTCAGTACTTC. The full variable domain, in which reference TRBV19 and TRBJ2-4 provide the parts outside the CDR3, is DGGITQSPKYLFRKEGQNVTLSCEQNLNHDAMYWYRQDPGQGLRLIYYSQIVNDFQKGDIAEGYSVSREKKESFPLTVTSAQKNPTAFYLCASSLAGRAALAKNIQYFGAGTRLSVL.

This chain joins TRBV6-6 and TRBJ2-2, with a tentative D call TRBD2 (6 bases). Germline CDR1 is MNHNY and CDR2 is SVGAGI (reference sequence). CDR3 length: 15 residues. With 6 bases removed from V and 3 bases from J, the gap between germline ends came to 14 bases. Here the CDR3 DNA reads TGTGCCAGCAGGTTGGGCGGGGTTGACACCGGGGAGCTGTTTTTT. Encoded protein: CASRLGGVDTGELFF.

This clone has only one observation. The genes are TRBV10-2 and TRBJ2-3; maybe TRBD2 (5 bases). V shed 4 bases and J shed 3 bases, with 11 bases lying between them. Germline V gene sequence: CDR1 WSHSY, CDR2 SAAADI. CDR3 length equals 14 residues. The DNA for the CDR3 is TGCGCCAGCAGTGCGGGGAGCAGTACAGATACGCAGTATTTT. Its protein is CASSAGSSTDTQYF.

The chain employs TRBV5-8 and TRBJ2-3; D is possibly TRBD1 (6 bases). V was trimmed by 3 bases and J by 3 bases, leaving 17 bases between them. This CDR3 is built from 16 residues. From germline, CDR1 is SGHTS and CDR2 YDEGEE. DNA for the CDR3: TGTGCCAGCAGCTCCATGGGGGCAGGGGCTACAGATACGCAGTATTTT. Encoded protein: CASSSMGAGATDTQYF.

The chain's CDR3 is CASRAGTGNSPLHF. The CDR3 DNA sequence: TGTGCCAGCAGGGCCGGGACAGGGAATTCACCCCTCCACTTT. The chain carries TRBV6-6 and TRBJ1-6; 9 bases are shared with TRBD1. The junction had 4 bases not matched to a gene; V was cut back by 6 bases and J by 7 bases. Germline V CDR1 and CDR2: MNHNY, SVGAGI (reference sequence). There are 14 residues in the CDR3.

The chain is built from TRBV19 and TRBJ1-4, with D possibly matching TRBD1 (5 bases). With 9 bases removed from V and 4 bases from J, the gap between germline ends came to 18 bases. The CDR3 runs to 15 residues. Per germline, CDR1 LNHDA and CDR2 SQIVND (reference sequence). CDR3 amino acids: CASASRGGGNEKLFF. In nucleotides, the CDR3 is TGTGCCAGCGCTAGTAGGGGAGGCGGTAATGAAAAACTGTTTTTT.

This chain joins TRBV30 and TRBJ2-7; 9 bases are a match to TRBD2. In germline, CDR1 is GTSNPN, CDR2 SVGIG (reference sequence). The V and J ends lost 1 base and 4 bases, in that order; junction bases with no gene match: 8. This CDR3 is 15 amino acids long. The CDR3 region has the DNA TGTGCCTGGAGTGGCGGGGGGGGCAGGCTTTACGAGCAGTACTTC. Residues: CAWSGGGGRLYEQYF.

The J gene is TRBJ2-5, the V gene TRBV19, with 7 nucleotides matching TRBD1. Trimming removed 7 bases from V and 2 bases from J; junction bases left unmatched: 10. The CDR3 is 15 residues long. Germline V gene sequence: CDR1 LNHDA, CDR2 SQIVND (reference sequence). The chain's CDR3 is CASTRTRDSQETQYF. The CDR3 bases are TGTGCCAGTACCAGGACAAGGGACAGTCAAGAGACCCAGTACTTC.

CDR3 in DNA: TGTGCCAGCAGCCCAGACAGGTATTCACCCCTCCACTTT. This translates into CASSPDRYSPLHF. The chain links TRBV7-3 to TRBJ1-6; maybe TRBD1 (6 bases). In germline, CDR1 is SGHTA, CDR2 FQGTGA. The CDR3 totals 13 residues. Trimming shortened V by 5 bases and J by 8 bases, and 10 bases separated the two germline ends.

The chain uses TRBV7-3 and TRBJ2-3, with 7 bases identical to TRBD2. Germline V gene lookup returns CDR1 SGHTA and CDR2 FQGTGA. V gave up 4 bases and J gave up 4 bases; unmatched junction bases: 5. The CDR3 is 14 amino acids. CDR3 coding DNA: TGTGCCAGCAGCTGGGGGACTAACTCAGATACGCAGTATTTT. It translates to CASSWGTNSDTQYF.

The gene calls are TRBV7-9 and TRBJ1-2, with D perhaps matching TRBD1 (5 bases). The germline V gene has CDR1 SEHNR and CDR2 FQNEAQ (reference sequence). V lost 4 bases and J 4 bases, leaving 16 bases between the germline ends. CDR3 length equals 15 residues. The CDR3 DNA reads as TGTGCCAGCAGCTCGCCCGGGGGGGGTGTCTATGGCTACACCTTC. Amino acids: CASSSPGGGVYGYTF.

The CDR3 sequence: CASSPSGVTDTQYF. The CDR3, as DNA: TGTGCCAGCAGCCCTAGCGGGGTCACAGATACGCAGTATTTT. The V gene is TRBV9, the J gene TRBJ2-3; 9 nucleotides agree with TRBD2. The CDR3 extends over 14 amino acids. Germline V gene lookup returns CDR1 SGDLS and CDR2 YYNGEE. Trimming at V came to 4 bases and at J to 2 bases, leaving 2 bases not matched to a gene.

The CDR3 here is CASSLVLGELFF. The CDR3 DNA sequence: TGTGCCAGCAGCTTAGTGTTAGGGGAGCTGTTTTTT. The chain couples TRBV7-6 to TRBJ2-2; D remains unclear. The CDR3 sequence is 12 residues long. The germline V gene has CDR1 SGHVS and CDR2 FNYEAQ. The V end lost 1 base, the J end lost 8 bases, and 5 bases lay between the germline ends.

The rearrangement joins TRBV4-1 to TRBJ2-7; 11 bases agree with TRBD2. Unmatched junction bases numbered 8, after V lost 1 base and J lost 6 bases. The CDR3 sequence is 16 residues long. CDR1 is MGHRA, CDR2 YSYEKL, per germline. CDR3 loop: CASSQGPLAGGSEQYF. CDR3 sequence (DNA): TGCGCCAGCAGCCAAGGTCCTCTAGCGGGAGGTAGCGAGCAGTACTTC.

CDR3 sequence (DNA): TGTGCCAGAAGCAGAGAGGACAGGGGCCTCCACGAGCAGTACTTC. Translating it yields CARSREDRGLHEQYF. The V gene is TRBV7-5, the J gene TRBJ2-7; the DNA was not compared with TRBD1, the D call given in the table. TRBV7-5 is a recognized pseudogene. The CDR3 covers 15 residues.

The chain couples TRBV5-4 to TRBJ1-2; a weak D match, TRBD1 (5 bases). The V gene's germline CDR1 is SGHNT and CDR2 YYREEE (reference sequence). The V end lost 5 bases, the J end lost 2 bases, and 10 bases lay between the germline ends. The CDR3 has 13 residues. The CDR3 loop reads CASRYGGNYGYTF. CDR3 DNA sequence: TGTGCCAGCAGATATGGGGGAAACTATGGCTACACCTTC.

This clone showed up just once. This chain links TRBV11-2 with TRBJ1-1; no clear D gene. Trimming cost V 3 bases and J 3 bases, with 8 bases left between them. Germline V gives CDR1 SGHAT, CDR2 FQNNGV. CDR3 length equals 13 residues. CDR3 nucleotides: TGTGCCAGCAGCTTTGGCCCTTACACTGAAGCTTTCTTT. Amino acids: CASSFGPYTEAFF.

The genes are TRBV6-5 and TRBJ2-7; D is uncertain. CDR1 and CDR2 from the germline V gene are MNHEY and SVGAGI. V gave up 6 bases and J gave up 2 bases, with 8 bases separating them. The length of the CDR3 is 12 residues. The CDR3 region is CASRHGPYEQYF. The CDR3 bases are TGTGCCAGCAGGCACGGGCCCTACGAGCAGTACTTC.